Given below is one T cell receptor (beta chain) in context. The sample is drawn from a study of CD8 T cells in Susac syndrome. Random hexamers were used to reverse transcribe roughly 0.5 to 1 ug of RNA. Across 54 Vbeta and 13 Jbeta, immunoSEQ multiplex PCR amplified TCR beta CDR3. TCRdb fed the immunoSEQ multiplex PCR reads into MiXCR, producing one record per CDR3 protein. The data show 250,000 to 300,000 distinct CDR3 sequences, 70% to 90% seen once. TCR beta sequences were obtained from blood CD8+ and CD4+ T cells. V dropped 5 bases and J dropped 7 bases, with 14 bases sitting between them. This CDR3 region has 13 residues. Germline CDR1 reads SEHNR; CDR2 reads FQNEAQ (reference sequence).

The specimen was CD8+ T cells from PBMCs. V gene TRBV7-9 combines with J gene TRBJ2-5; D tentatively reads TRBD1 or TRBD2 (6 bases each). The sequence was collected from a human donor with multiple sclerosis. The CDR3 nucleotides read TGTGCCAGCAGCCTCCAGGGGCGGGGGACCCAGTACTTC. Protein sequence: CASSLQGRGTQYF.